This is a list of T cell receptor beta chains from one sample in a study of radiation and T cells in renal cell carcinoma. Some clones are missing from TCRdb's copy, which holds only in-frame ones; the method was immunoSEQ multiplex PCR. This sample has 130,000 or so clones, with roughly 88% found just once. The specimen was blood, collected from a patient whose treatment included radiotherapy and nephrectomy. The source of these receptors is a woman aged 45-59 years with renal cell carcinoma. CDR3s include the opening cysteine and the closing phenylalanine or tryptophan. The D gene is left open where the match is weak. Only some rows state a clone size, as once, few, many or a class for expanded clones.

j_gene | d_gene | abundance | v_gene | CDR3aa | CDR3nt
TRBJ2-7 | TRBD1 | once | TRBV18 | CASSPEAGGVYEQYF | TGTGCCAGCTCACCGGAGGCAGGGGGCGTCTACGAGCAGTACTTC
TRBJ1-2 | NA | NA | TRBV6-1 | CASRNTGSFNYGYTF | TGTGCCAGCAGGAACACAGGGTCGTTTAACTATGGCTACACCTTC
TRBJ2-2 | NA | NA | TRBV7-7 | CASMASNTGELFF | TGTGCTAGCATGGCTTCGAACACCGGGGAGCTGTTTTTT
TRBJ1-1 | NA | NA | TRBV5-1 | CASSLVGRQGLEAFF | TGCGCCAGCAGCTTGGTAGGGCGGCAGGGCCTCGAAGCTTTCTTT
TRBJ2-7 | NA | NA | TRBV7-3 | CASSFGLYEQYF | TGTGCCAGCAGCTTCGGATTATACGAGCAGTACTTC
TRBJ1-4 | TRBD1 | NA | TRBV4-1 | CASSPGQGATNEKLFF | TGCGCCAGCAGCCCCGGGCAGGGGGCGACTAATGAAAAACTGTTTTTT
TRBJ1-1 | NA | NA | TRBV18 | CASSPLGDTEAFF | TGTGCCAGCTCACCATTGGGGGACACTGAAGCTTTCTTT
TRBJ2-1 | TRBD2 | once | TRBV7-9 | CASSSGGASNEQFF | TGTGCCAGCAGTAGCGGGGGGGCCAGCAATGAGCAGTTCTTC
TRBJ2-5 | TRBD2 | NA | TRBV4-2 | CASSQILAGEETQYF | TGTGCCAGCAGCCAAATACTAGCGGGGGAAGAGACCCAGTACTTC
TRBJ1-4 | NA | NA | TRBV18 | CASSLGVGNEKLFF | TGTGCCAGCTCCCTCGGAGTTGGCAATGAAAAACTGTTTTTT
TRBJ1-2 | NA | NA | TRBV9 | CASSVGRERYTF | TGTGCCAGCAGCGTAGGCCGGGAGCGCTACACCTTC
TRBJ1-1 | NA | NA | TRBV5-1 | CASSRGTGGNTEAFF | TGCGCCAGCAGCAGAGGGACTGGGGGGAACACTGAAGCTTTCTTT
TRBJ2-7 | TRBD1 | NA | TRBV4-2 | CASSQEDQGAGYEQYF | TGTGCCAGCAGCCAAGAGGACCAGGGGGCTGGCTACGAGCAGTACTTC
TRBJ2-7 | TRBD2 | once | TRBV6-5 | CASSSWTSGGAYEQYF | TGTGCCAGCAGTTCCTGGACTAGCGGGGGGGCTTACGAGCAGTACTTC
TRBJ1-4 | NA | few | TRBV15 | CATSRGEGRKLFF | TGTGCCACCAGCAGAGGGGAGGGGCGAAAACTGTTTTTT
TRBJ1-6 | NA | NA | TRBV30 | CAWSLPPRNSPLHF | TGTGCCTGGAGTCTGCCCCCGAGGAATTCACCCCTCCACTTT
TRBJ1-1 | NA | NA | TRBV6-1 | CASSEVGLPVF | TGTGCCAGCAGTGAAGTTGGACTTCCCGTTTTT
TRBJ2-3 | NA | NA | TRBV5-1 | CASSEEGFFTDTQYF | TGCGCCAGCAGCGAGGAGGGCTTCTTTACAGATACGCAGTATTTT
TRBJ1-2 | TRBD1 | NA | TRBV15 | CATSSGGTGKYGYTF | TGTGCCACCAGCAGTGGGGGGACAGGGAAGTATGGCTACACCTTC
TRBJ1-2 | TRBD1 | NA | TRBV5-1 | CASSRQGANYGYTF | TGCGCCAGCAGCCGACAGGGGGCGAACTATGGCTACACCTTC
TRBJ2-1 | NA | NA | TRBV10-3 | CATRPGTEYNEQFF | TGTGCCACCAGGCCCGGGACTGAATACAATGAGCAGTTCTTC
TRBJ1-1 | NA | NA | TRBV6-1 | CASSDRGNTEAFF | TGTGCCAGCAGCGACCGGGGGAACACTGAAGCTTTCTTT
TRBJ2-1 | TRBD2 | NA | TRBV5-6 | CASSLGIRLAGYYNEQFF | TGTGCCAGCAGCTTGGGAATTCGACTAGCGGGCTACTACAATGAGCAGTTCTTC
TRBJ1-2 | NA | many | TRBV2 | CASSDTGGSYGYTF | TGTGCCAGCAGTGACACGGGGGGCTCATATGGCTACACCTTC
TRBJ2-7 | NA | NA | TRBV6-1 | CASSEVGRGVSEQYF | TGTGCCAGCAGTGAAGTAGGCAGGGGCGTTTCCGAGCAGTACTTC
TRBJ1-1 | NA | NA | TRBV5-8 | CASTIRMNTEAFF | TGTGCCAGCACTATTCGCATGAACACTGAAGCTTTCTTT
TRBJ2-7 | NA | NA | TRBV7-9 | CASSSTVSGLDEQYF | TGTGCCAGCAGCTCGACAGTGTCCGGGCTGGACGAGCAGTACTTC
TRBJ2-5 | NA | NA | TRBV14 | CASSQDLWVPATELWVQYF | TGTGCCAGCAGCCAAGATTTGTGGGTTCCGGCGACGGAACTTTGGGTCCAGTACTTC
TRBJ1-3 | NA | NA | TRBV15 | CATSKGSSGNTIYF | TGTGCCACCAGCAAGGGATCCTCAGGAAACACCATATATTTT
TRBJ2-2 | NA | NA | TRBV7-3 | CASSLTLGANTGELFF | TGTGCCAGCAGCTTAACGTTAGGCGCGAACACCGGGGAGCTGTTTTTT
TRBJ1-1 | NA | few | TRBV25-1 | CASSRGGNPTEAFF | TGTGCCAGCAGTCGTGGAGGTAATCCCACCGAAGCTTTCTTT
TRBJ2-6 | TRBD2 | NA | TRBV5-1 | CASTSGPGRAGAGANVLTF | TGCGCCAGCACCAGCGGACCGGGGCGGGCGGGGGCTGGGGCCAACGTCCTGACTTTC
TRBJ2-2 | NA | NA | TRBV2 | CASRNGGELFF | TGTGCCAGCAGGAATGGCGGGGAGCTGTTTTTT
TRBJ2-2 | NA | NA | TRBV7-9 | CASSLDLGELFF | TGTGCCAGCAGCTTAGATCTCGGGGAGCTGTTTTTT
TRBJ2-1 | NA | NA | TRBV21-1 | CASSKGGGDQFF | TGTGCCAGCAGCAAAGGGGGGGGAGATCAGTTCTTC
TRBJ1-1 | TRBD1 | NA | TRBV5-5 | CASSQGPGQGSTEAFF | TGTGCCAGCAGCCAAGGGCCGGGACAGGGGAGCACTGAAGCTTTCTTT
TRBJ2-3 | TRBD2 | NA | TRBV7-2 | CASSLGASGGTDTQYF | TGTGCCAGCAGCTTAGGGGCTAGCGGGGGGACAGATACGCAGTATTTT
TRBJ2-7 | NA | NA | TRBV5-1 | CASSLTRREQYF | TGCGCCAGCAGCCTAACCAGGCGTGAGCAGTACTTC